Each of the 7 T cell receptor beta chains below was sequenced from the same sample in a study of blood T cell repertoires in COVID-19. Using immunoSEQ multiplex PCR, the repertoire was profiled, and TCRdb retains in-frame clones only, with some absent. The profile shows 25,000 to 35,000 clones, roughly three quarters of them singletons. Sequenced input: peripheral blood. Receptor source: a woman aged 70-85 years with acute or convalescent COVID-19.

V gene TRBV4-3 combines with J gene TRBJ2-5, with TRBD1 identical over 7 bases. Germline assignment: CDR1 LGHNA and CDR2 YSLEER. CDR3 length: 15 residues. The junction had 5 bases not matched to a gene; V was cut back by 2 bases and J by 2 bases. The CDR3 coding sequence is TGCGCCAGCAGCCAAAACAGGGGCATACAAGAGACCCAGTACTTC. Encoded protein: CASSQNRGIQETQYF.

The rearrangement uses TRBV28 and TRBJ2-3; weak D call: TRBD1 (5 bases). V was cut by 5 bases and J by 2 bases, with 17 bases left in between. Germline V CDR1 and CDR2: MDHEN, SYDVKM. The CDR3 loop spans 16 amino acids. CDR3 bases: TGTGCCAGCAGTCAGGGCCCCAGCGACCCCACAGATACGCAGTATTTT. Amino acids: CASSQGPSDPTDTQYF. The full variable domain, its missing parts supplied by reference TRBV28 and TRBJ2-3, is DVKVTQSSRYLVKRTGEKVFLECVQDMDHENMFWYRQDPGLGLRLIYFSYDVKMKEKGDIPEGYSVSREKKERFSLILESASTNQTSMYLCASSQGPSDPTDTQYFGPGTRLTVL.

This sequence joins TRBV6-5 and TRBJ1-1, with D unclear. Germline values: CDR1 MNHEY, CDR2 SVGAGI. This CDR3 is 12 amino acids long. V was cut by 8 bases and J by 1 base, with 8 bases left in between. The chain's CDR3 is CASGRRNTEAFF. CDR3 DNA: TGTGCCAGCGGGAGACGGAACACTGAAGCTTTCTTT.

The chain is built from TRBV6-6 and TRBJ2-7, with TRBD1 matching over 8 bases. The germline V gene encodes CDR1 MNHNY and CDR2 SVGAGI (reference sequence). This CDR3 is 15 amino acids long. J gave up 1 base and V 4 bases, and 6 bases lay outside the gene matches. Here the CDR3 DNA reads TGTGCCAGCAGTTCCACAGGGGGGAGTTCCTACGAGCAGTACTTC. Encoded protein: CASSSTGGSSYEQYF.

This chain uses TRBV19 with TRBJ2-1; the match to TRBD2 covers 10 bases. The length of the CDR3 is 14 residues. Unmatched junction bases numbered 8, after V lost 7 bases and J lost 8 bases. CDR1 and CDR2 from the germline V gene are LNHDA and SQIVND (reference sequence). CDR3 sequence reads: CASTASGGGYEQFF. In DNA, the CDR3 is TGTGCCAGTACCGCTAGCGGGGGCGGTTATGAGCAGTTCTTC.

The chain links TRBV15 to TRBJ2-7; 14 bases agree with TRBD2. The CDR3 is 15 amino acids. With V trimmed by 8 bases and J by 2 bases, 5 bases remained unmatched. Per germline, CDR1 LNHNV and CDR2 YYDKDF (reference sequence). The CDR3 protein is CATSLTSGRAYEQYF. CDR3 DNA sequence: TGTGCCACCTCTCTGACTAGCGGGAGGGCCTACGAGCAGTACTTC. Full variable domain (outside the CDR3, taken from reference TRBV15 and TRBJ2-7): DAMVIQNPRYQVTQFGKPVTLSCSQTLNHNVMYWYQQKSSQAPKLLFHYYDKDFNNEADTPDNFQSRRPNTSFCFLDIRSPGLGDTAMYLCATSLTSGRAYEQYFGPGTRLTVT.

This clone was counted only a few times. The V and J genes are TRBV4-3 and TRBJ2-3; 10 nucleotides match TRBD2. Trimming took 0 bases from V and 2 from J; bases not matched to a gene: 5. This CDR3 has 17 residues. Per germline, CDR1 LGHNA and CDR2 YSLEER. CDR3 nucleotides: TGCGCCAGCAGCCAAGATGGGCTAGCGGGGGACACAGATACGCAGTATTTT. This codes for CASSQDGLAGDTDTQYF.